This is a list of T cell receptor beta chains from one sample in a study of blood T cell repertoires in COVID-19. The table came from immunoSEQ multiplex PCR; TCRdb's copy has only in-frame clones and leaves some out. Found here are under 50,000 clones, under 95% of them singletons; the top ten hold roughly 19%. Sequences were obtained from peripheral blood. Source of these receptors: a man between 65 and 85 years old with active COVID-19. Both conserved end residues are trimmed from each CDR3. D genes are given only for firm matches.

TRBV29-1	.	TRBJ2-1	SARDNNYNEQF
TRBV27	TRBD2	TRBJ2-3	ASSPGGSGSRTDTQY
TRBV6-1	.	TRBJ2-7	ASSEVHRKWEQY
TRBV5-5	.	TRBJ2-7	ASSPTEVHEQY
TRBV5-5	.	TRBJ1-2	ASSPYTGLGIAGYT
TRBV5-1	TRBD2	TRBJ2-3	ASSLGPSGGTDTQY
TRBV27	TRBD1	TRBJ1-2	ASSLRQGAEYGYT
TRBV2	TRBD1	TRBJ2-5	ASIQDRGFETQY
TRBV7-9	.	TRBJ1-1	ASSAIRGTSTEAF
TRBV27	.	TRBJ2-7	ASSFQGGEQY
TRBV7-2	TRBD1	TRBJ2-3	ASSLAGGVTDTQY
TRBV16	.	TRBJ2-3	ASSQSPRTDTQY
TRBV27	TRBD2	TRBJ2-7	ASSFRPPIRLAGNYEQY
TRBV10-3	.	TRBJ2-3	AISEVVLTDTQY
TRBV5-1	TRBD2	TRBJ2-1	ASSLVPMASGYNEQF
TRBV6-2/TRBV6-3	TRBD2	TRBJ2-7	ASSPNPGLAGNSYEQY